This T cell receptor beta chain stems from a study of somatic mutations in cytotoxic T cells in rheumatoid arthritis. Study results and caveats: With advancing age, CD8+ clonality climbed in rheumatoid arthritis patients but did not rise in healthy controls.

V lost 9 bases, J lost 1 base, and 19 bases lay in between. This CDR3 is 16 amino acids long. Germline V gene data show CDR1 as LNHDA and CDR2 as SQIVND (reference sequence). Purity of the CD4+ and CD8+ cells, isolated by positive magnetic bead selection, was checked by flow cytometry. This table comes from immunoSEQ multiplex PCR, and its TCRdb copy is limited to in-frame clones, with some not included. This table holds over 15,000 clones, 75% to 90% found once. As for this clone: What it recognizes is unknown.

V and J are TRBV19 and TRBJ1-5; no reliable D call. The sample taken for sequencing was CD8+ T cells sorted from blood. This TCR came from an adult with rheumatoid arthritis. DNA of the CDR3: TGTGCCAGCACGTGGGGTCCCGGACGGAGCAATCAGCCCCAGCATTTT. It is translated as CASTWGPGRSNQPQHF.